The 28 T cell receptor beta chains below come from one sample, sequenced in a study of blood T cell repertoires in COVID-19. TCRdb's copy holds only in-frame clones and misses some; the assay was immunoSEQ multiplex PCR. The sample includes about 26,000 clones, around 92% of them seen just once. Source material: peripheral blood. All receptors come from a human donor in a cohort sampled during active COVID-19.

This rearrangement joins TRBV11-2 to TRBJ1-1, with D perhaps matching TRBD1 (6 bases). CDR3 length equals 14 residues. Trimming took off 5 bases at V and 3 bases at J, with 13 bases between the two ends. The germline V gene has CDR1 SGHAT and CDR2 FQNNGV. CDR3 sequence (DNA): TGTGCCAGCAGCCCGTACAGGGTTGACACTGAAGCTTTCTTT. Residues: CASSPYRVDTEAFF.

The rearrangement links TRBV11-2 to TRBJ1-2; D possibly corresponds to TRBD1 (6 bases). Germline CDR1 SGHAT, CDR2 FQNNGV. The CDR3 sequence is 14 residues long. Trimming left V 1 base short and J 10 bases short, with 16 bases between. In nucleotides, the CDR3 is TGTGCCAGCAGCTTAGGGACAGCCGGGGGGCACTACACCTTC. This codes for CASSLGTAGGHYTF.

CDR3 sequence: CASRTPAGTYNEQFF. CDR3 coding DNA: TGTGCCAGCAGAACGCCGGCAGGTACCTACAATGAGCAGTTCTTC. The chain carries TRBV27 and TRBJ2-1; D is unresolved. Germline CDR1 reads MNHEY; CDR2 reads SMNVEV (reference sequence). V gave up 6 bases and J gave up 2 bases, with 14 bases separating them. CDR3 length equals 15 residues.

The CDR3, as DNA: TGTGCCAGCAAATTCGGGGGGGAAAAACTGTTTTTT. As protein: CASKFGGEKLFF. The genes are TRBV28 and TRBJ1-4; TRBD1 is a possible D gene (5 bases). In germline, CDR1 is MDHEN, CDR2 SYDVKM. V was pared by 7 bases and J by 8 bases, with 11 bases between. This CDR3 is built from 12 residues.

The J gene is TRBJ1-5, the V gene TRBV11-2; D is perhaps TRBD1 (5 bases). Germline V gene lookup returns CDR1 SGHAT and CDR2 FQNNGV. The CDR3 extends over 14 amino acids. The germline V and J ends were trimmed by 1 base and 3 bases, with 7 bases remaining between them. The CDR3 is CASSLGQPNQPQHF. The CDR3 DNA is TGTGCCAGCAGCTTAGGACAGCCCAATCAGCCCCAGCATTTT.

The chain recombines TRBV13 with TRBJ2-7, with TRBD1 matching 8 bases. The CDR3 is 16 residues long. V was pared by 2 bases and J by 1 base, with 7 bases of the junction left unmatched. Germline CDR1 reads PRHDT; CDR2 reads FYEKMQ (reference sequence). The CDR3 DNA follows: TGTGCCAGCAGCTTAAGGTGGCAGGGGGCATCCTACGAGCAGTACTTC. Translated: CASSLRWQGASYEQYF. The variable domain in full, with the rest retrieved from reference TRBV13 and TRBJ2-7, is AAGVIQSPRHLIKEKRETATLKCYPIPRHDTVYWYQQGPGQDPQFLISFYEKMQSDKGSIPDRFSAQQFSDYHSELNMSSLELGDSALYFCASSLRWQGASYEQYFGPGTRLTVT.

This clone was seen only a few times. The chain employs TRBV18 and TRBJ2-5; possible D gene TRBD1, 6 bases. The V end lost 0 bases, the J end lost 2 bases, and 10 bases lay between the germline ends. The CDR3 has 15 residues. Germline CDR1 reads KGHSH; CDR2 reads LQKENI. The CDR3 is CASSPPVDRQETQYF. The CDR3, as DNA: TGTGCCAGCTCACCACCCGTGGACAGACAAGAGACCCAGTACTTC.

The chain has TRBV2 and TRBJ1-3; weak D call: TRBD1 (6 bases). CDR3 length: 13 amino acids. V lost 8 bases and J 4 bases, leaving 12 bases between the germline ends. Germline V gene lookup returns CDR1 SNHLY and CDR2 FYNNEI. CDR3 nucleotides: TGTGCCAGCGGCCAAGGACAGGGAAACACCATATATTTT. Residues: CASGQGQGNTIYF.

The chain is built from TRBV18 and TRBJ2-2; 9 nucleotides line up with TRBD1. The CDR3 covers 16 residues. V shed 3 bases and J 1 base; nucleotides not matched to a gene: 3. CDR1 is KGHSH, CDR2 LQKENI, per germline. The CDR3, as DNA: TGTGCCAGCTCACCCCCGGGACAGGGGAACACCGGGGAGCTGTTTTTT. Its translation: CASSPPGQGNTGELFF. Combining the CDR3 with reference TRBV18 and TRBJ2-2 gives the whole variable domain NAGVMQNPRHLVRRRGQEARLRCSPMKGHSHVYWYRQLPEEGLKFMVYLQKENIIDESGMPKERFSAEFPKEGPSILRIQQVVRGDSAAYFCASSPPGQGNTGELFFGEGSRLTVL.

The rearrangement joins TRBV27 to TRBJ1-3, with D hard to call. The germline V and J ends were trimmed by 8 bases and 0 bases, with 14 bases remaining between them. CDR3 length: 15 residues. CDR1 and CDR2 from the germline V gene are MNHEY and SMNVEV (reference sequence). CDR3 nucleotides: TGTGCCAGCTCCCCGCGGGTCAGCTCTGGAAACACCATATATTTT. Protein: CASSPRVSSGNTIYF.

The genes are TRBV12-3 or TRBV12-4 and TRBJ2-7; possible D gene TRBD2, 6 bases. The CDR3 sequence is 13 residues long. V lost 5 bases, J lost 3 bases, and 11 bases lay in between. The CDR3 is CASSRGLYYEQYF. Written as DNA, the CDR3 is TGTGCCAGCAGTAGGGGACTTTACTACGAGCAGTACTTC.

The V call is TRBV6-1, the J call TRBJ1-5, with D uncertain. Between the trimmed V and J ends, which lost 3 bases and 4 bases, there was a span of 10 bases. Germline CDR1 MNHNS, CDR2 SASEGT. The CDR3 is 14 residues long. The CDR3, as DNA: TGTGCCAGCAGTGACCTTGGGAGAAATCAGCCCCAGCATTTT. Amino acids: CASSDLGRNQPQHF.

This chain joins TRBV4-1 and TRBJ2-2, with a possible D match to TRBD2 (6 bases). This CDR3 comprises 16 residues. Germline CDR1 is MGHRA and CDR2 is YSYEKL. Trimming stripped 3 bases from V and 1 base from J, with 12 bases between. The chain's CDR3 is CASSHRPEGNTGELFF. The CDR3 DNA sequence: TGCGCCAGCAGCCACCGGCCGGAGGGGAACACCGGGGAGCTGTTTTTT.

This clone has just one count. This chain joins TRBV6-5 and TRBJ1-4; D is perhaps TRBD1 (6 bases). The germline V gene has CDR1 MNHEY and CDR2 SVGAGI. V dropped 2 bases and J dropped 7 bases, with 11 bases sitting between them. The CDR3 length is 14 residues. For the CDR3, the DNA is TGTGCCAGCAGTTACACGGGACAAATTGAAAAACTGTTTTTT. Its protein product is CASSYTGQIEKLFF.

This clone was seen just once. The V gene is TRBV9, the J gene TRBJ1-1; no clear D gene. V was cut by 2 bases and J by 3 bases, with 11 bases left in between. There are 14 residues in the CDR3. Germline V gene data show CDR1 as SGDLS and CDR2 as YYNGEE. CDR3 region: CASSVATRDTEAFF. CDR3 coding DNA: TGTGCCAGCAGCGTTGCTACCCGGGACACTGAAGCTTTCTTT. Looking up the rest from reference TRBV9 and TRBJ1-1 gives the full variable domain: DSGVTQTPKHLITATGQRVTLRCSPRSGDLSVYWYQQSLDQGLQFLIQYYNGEERAKGNILERFSAQQFPDLHSELNLSSLELGDSALYFCASSVATRDTEAFFGQGTRLTVV.

J is TRBJ1-5 and V is TRBV6-2 or TRBV6-3; D might be TRBD1 (5 bases). V was pared by 2 bases and J by 4 bases, with 9 bases between. The CDR3 is made up of 14 amino acids. Germline CDR1 is MNHEY and CDR2 is SVGEGT. The CDR3 is CASSYREGNQPQHF. The DNA of the CDR3 is TGTGCCAGCAGTTACAGGGAGGGGAATCAGCCCCAGCATTTT.

This clone was counted a few times. The chain is built from TRBV7-9 and TRBJ1-5; 9 bases are a match to TRBD1. Looked up from germline, CDR1 is SEHNR and CDR2 is FQNEAQ (reference sequence). This CDR3 is built from 12 residues. The V gene end was trimmed by 5 bases and the J gene end by 12 bases; junction bases not matched to a gene: 5. The CDR3 sequence: CASSVGDRVQHF. The CDR3 nucleotides are TGTGCCAGCAGCGTAGGGGACAGGGTCCAGCATTTT. Looking up the rest from reference TRBV7-9 and TRBJ1-5 gives the full variable domain: DTGVSQNPRHKITKRGQNVTFRCDPISEHNRLYWYRQTLGQGPEFLTYFQNEAQLEKSRLLSDRFSAERPKGSFSTLEIQRTEQGDSAMYLCASSVGDRVQHFGDGTRLSIL.

The chain joins TRBV19 to TRBJ1-3; TRBD1 might be the D (6 bases). This CDR3 spans 15 amino acids. CDR1 and CDR2 (germline): LNHDA, SQIVND (reference sequence). The V end was cut by 5 bases, the J end by 0 bases, with 11 bases between. Written as DNA, the CDR3 is TGTGCCAGTAGTGAGGACAGTTACTCTGGAAACACCATATATTTT. Protein product: CASSEDSYSGNTIYF.

For the CDR3, the DNA is TGTGCCATCAGTGAGGAAACTAGGGCCCAGTACTTC. Protein: CAISEETRAQYF. The chain couples TRBV10-3 to TRBJ2-5; a possible D gene is TRBD2 (5 bases). The V end was cut by 2 bases, the J end by 9 bases, with 10 bases between. Germline CDR1 reads ENHRY; CDR2 reads SYGVKD. There are 12 residues in the CDR3.

The table lists this clone with a few counts. The DNA for the CDR3 is TGTGCCAGCAGACGGACTAGCGGGGGGCAGGCGGTTAGGCAGTATTTT. This gives the protein CASRRTSGGQAVRQYF. This sequence joins TRBV5-6 and TRBJ2-3; 14 bases are shared with TRBD2. Germline-derived CDR1 and CDR2 are SGHDT and YYEEEE. V lost 5 bases to trimming and J lost 11 bases; unmatched junction nucleotides: 13. The CDR3 sequence is 16 residues long.

As to this clone: Other DNA sequences in this specimen translate into the identical CDR3. The rearrangement links TRBV10-2 to TRBJ1-2, with D tentatively TRBD1 (6 bases). The V and J ends lost 7 bases and 4 bases respectively, with 16 bases between them. Per the germline V gene, CDR1 is WSHSY and CDR2 is SAAADI. This CDR3 has 14 residues. CDR3: CASNRQQGTYGYTF. In DNA, the CDR3 is TGCGCCAGCAATAGGCAACAGGGCACCTATGGCTACACCTTC.

This clone is a singleton in its sample. This sequence joins TRBV6-6 and TRBJ2-5, with 7 bases matching TRBD1. Germline V gene data show CDR1 as MNHNY and CDR2 as SVGAGI (reference sequence). This CDR3 has 15 residues. J gave up 8 bases and V 2 bases, and 11 bases lay outside the gene matches. This CDR3 reads CASSYSSTGWGTQYF. CDR3 DNA: TGTGCCAGCAGTTACAGTTCGACAGGGTGGGGAACCCAGTACTTC.

V gene TRBV29-1 combines with J gene TRBJ1-2; 8 nucleotides agree with TRBD1. J gave up 5 bases and V 7 bases, and 9 bases lay outside the gene matches. This CDR3 has 13 residues. Germline assignment: CDR1 SQVTM and CDR2 ANQGSEA. Here the CDR3 reads CSDGQGSGYGYTF. CDR3 in DNA: TGCAGCGATGGACAGGGCTCAGGATATGGCTACACCTTC.

The V and J genes are TRBV11-2 and TRBJ1-5; D gene ambiguous. V was cut by 1 base and J by 6 bases, with 10 bases left in between. Germline loops: CDR1 SGHAT, CDR2 FQNNGV. The CDR3 has 14 residues. In nucleotides, the CDR3 is TGTGCCAGCAGCTTAGGGGCAGGAGGTCAGCCCCAGCATTTT. As protein: CASSLGAGGQPQHF.

The chain links TRBV23-1 to TRBJ1-1; D is perhaps TRBD1 (6 bases). TRBV23-1 is noted as an ORF with a role that remains uncertain. CDR3 length: 15 amino acids. V dropped 4 bases and J dropped 7 bases, with 19 bases sitting between them. The CDR3 loop is CASSLGARGGREAFF. CDR3 in DNA: TGCGCCAGCAGTCTAGGGGCCAGGGGAGGGCGTGAAGCTTTCTTT.

The V and J genes are TRBV9 and TRBJ2-1, with 9 bases aligning to TRBD2. V dropped 0 bases and J dropped 4; count of bases not matched to a gene: 5. In germline, CDR1 is SGDLS, CDR2 YYNGEE. The CDR3 contains 16 residues. Written as DNA, the CDR3 is TGTGCCAGCAGCGTAGGTCCTAGCGGGGCTTACAATGAGCAGTTCTTC. Protein: CASSVGPSGAYNEQFF.

This clone was counted a single time. The chain has TRBV6-4 and TRBJ1-1, with D possibly being TRBD1 (6 bases). The CDR3 spans 15 residues. V lost 7 bases to trimming and J lost 1 base, with 16 bases between them. CDR1 MRHNA and CDR2 SNTAGT come from the germline V gene. The CDR3 nucleotides read TGTGCCAGCAAAACCCGACAGGAGGAGAACACTGAAGCTTTCTTT. This gives the protein CASKTRQEENTEAFF.

V is TRBV29-1 and J is TRBJ1-2; D is ambiguous. The CDR3 runs to 13 residues. Germline CDR1 is SQVTM and CDR2 is ANQGSEA. Trimming pared 0 bases from V and 10 bases from J, leaving 15 bases between. CDR3 nucleotides: TGCAGCGTTGAAGATCGCGGTGAGAGGGCCTACACCTTC. Amino acid sequence: CSVEDRGERAYTF.